This T cell receptor (beta chain) was documented in a study of T cells in Graves' hyperthyroidism and ophthalmopathy. The source material, RNA transcripts, was used to amplify TCR beta CDR3 regions. With the HTBI primer set, the TCR CDR3 went through a first round of RT-PCR. TCRdb re-derived calls from the multiplex PCR reads in MiXCR, one entry per CDR3 protein. The sample has 250,000 to 300,000 distinct CDR3 sequences, around 15% seen once. Trimming took 5 bases from V and 6 from J, leaving 21 bases between them. The CDR3 is made up of 15 amino acids. CDR1 and CDR2 from the germline V gene are SGHRS and YFSETQ.

This sequence originates from a woman between 35 and 50 years old with Graves' hyperthyroidism. Source material: blood. The J gene is TRBJ2-7, the V gene TRBV5-1; perhaps D is TRBD1 or TRBD2 (5 bases each). CDR3 nucleotides: TGCGCCAGCAGTTCCGGGCCTTCCCGGGGCCCCGAGCAGTACTTC. It translates to CASSSGPSRGPEQYF.